This T cell receptor (beta chain) stems from a study of cytomegalovirus exposure and HLA in healthy donors. As for this clone: No antigen is known for it.

Study-wide results and caveats: High sensitivity and specificity were reportedly achieved when the classifier diagnosed cytomegalovirus status.

The PCR was carried out with 60 Vbeta primers and 13 Jbeta primers. Some clones are missing from TCRdb's copy, which holds only in-frame ones; the method was immunoSEQ multiplex PCR. The table shows roughly 150,000 clones, with around four fifths occurring only once. V shed 3 bases and J 7 bases; nucleotides not matched to a gene: 8. The CDR3 has 14 amino acids. Germline assignment: CDR1 SNHLY and CDR2 FYNNEI. The sequence was collected from a man in his thirties or forties in good health and CMV-seronegative. The sample was PBMCs. V is TRBV2 and J is TRBJ2-5, with TRBD2 matching over 7 bases. The DNA of the CDR3 is TGTGCCAGCAGTGAGCCTAGCGGAGTAGGGACCCAGTACTTC. As protein: CASSEPSGVGTQYF.